This TCR beta chain was documented in a study of early T cells in non-severe SARS-CoV-2 infection. CDR3 size: 15 residues. J lost 1 base, V lost 9 bases, and 11 bases had no gene match. CDR1 is LNHDA and CDR2 is SQIVND in the germline V gene (reference sequence). Each CDR3 protein gets one entry after TCRdb re-called the 5' RACE reads with MiXCR. The sample contains 45,000 to 70,000 distinct CDR3 sequences, about 8% of which appear only once. This clonotype was found a few times. The source was whole blood, collected at baseline. This TCR derives from an adult who was a healthcare worker with PCR-confirmed SARS-CoV-2 infection or an uninfected control (not recorded which). The chain employs TRBV19 and TRBJ2-7; 8 bases line up with TRBD1. Written as DNA, the CDR3 is TGTGCCAGCAAGGACCGGGACAGGAGTTCCTACGAGCAGTACTTC. It is translated as CASKDRDRSSYEQYF.